These 12 T cell receptor beta chains were sequenced from one sample in a study of shared clonotypes between healthy human individuals. Generated by immunoSEQ multiplex PCR, the TCRdb table keeps only in-frame clones and is missing some. The sample contains 2 million to 3 million clones, around 90% of which appear only once. Input material: naive CD4+ T cells sorted from blood. Subset defined: CD45RA+ positively selected. The receptor source for this set is a young man in good health.

J is TRBJ2-5 and V is TRBV11-2; D is unclear. Trimming left V 2 bases short and J 2 bases short, with 6 bases between. The CDR3 runs 13 residues. Germline V gene lookup returns CDR1 SGHAT and CDR2 FQNNGV. The CDR3 here is CASSLIQQETQYF. CDR3 in DNA: TGTGCCAGCAGCTTAATCCAGCAAGAGACCCAGTACTTC. The variable domain in full, completed from reference TRBV11-2 and TRBJ2-5, reads EAGVAQSPRYKIIEKRQSVAFWCNPISGHATLYWYQQILGQGPKLLIQFQNNGVVDDSQLPKDRFSAERLKGVDSTLKIQPAKLEDSAVYLCASSLIQQETQYFGPGTRLLVL.

The V call is TRBV15, the J call TRBJ1-3; D remains unclear. The V and J ends lost 0 bases and 3 bases respectively, with 9 bases between them. This CDR3 spans 15 amino acids. CDR1 is LNHNV, CDR2 YYDKDF, per germline (reference sequence). The CDR3 DNA is TGTGCCACCAGCAGAGAGCGGACGGTTGGAAACACCATATATTTT. This sequence encodes CATSRERTVGNTIYF.

This clone was counted between two and nine times. The chain recombines TRBV29-1 with TRBJ1-1; 8 bases map to TRBD1. The ends lost 7 bases at V and 6 bases at J; junction bases unmatched: 4. The CDR3 contains 11 residues. Germline CDR1 reads SQVTM; CDR2 reads ANQGSEA. DNA for the CDR3: TGCAGCGCTGGACAGGGCCCTGAAGCTTTCTTT. This codes for CSAGQGPEAFF.

The chain has TRBV5-8 and TRBJ1-1; D is undetermined. The CDR3 runs to 16 residues. Germline V gene data show CDR1 as SGHTS and CDR2 as YDEGEE. The V gene lost 0 bases and the J gene lost 1 base, with 13 bases spanning the gap. The CDR3 region is CASSLGWEVRNTEAFF. The CDR3 region has the DNA TGTGCCAGCAGCTTGGGATGGGAGGTACGGAACACTGAAGCTTTCTTT.

The genes are TRBV4-3 and TRBJ2-4, with TRBD2 matching over 11 bases. The CDR3 spans 18 residues. Losses at the gene ends were 1 base for V and 4 bases for J; bases not matched to a gene: 9. Per the germline V gene, CDR1 is LGHNA and CDR2 is YSLEER. The CDR3 nucleotides are TGCGCCAGCAGCCAAGCCATTATTAGCGGGAGGGCGAAAAACATTCAGTACTTC. Protein: CASSQAIISGRAKNIQYF.

The rearrangement links TRBV7-9 to TRBJ2-7; TRBD1 is a possible D gene (6 bases). CDR1 and CDR2 (germline): SEHNR, FQNEAQ (reference sequence). V was cut by 2 bases and J by 6 bases, with 11 bases left in between. CDR3 length: 13 residues. The CDR3, as DNA: TGTGCCAGCAGCTTAATTACAGGGAGCGAGCAGTACTTC. Translation: CASSLITGSEQYF.

With regard to this clone: At the DNA level, this CDR3 is encoded by other sequences in the same sample as well. V usage is TRBV18 and J usage is TRBJ2-7, with 13 bases matching TRBD2. The CDR3 consists of 15 residues. After removal of 4 bases from V and 2 bases from J, the junction contained 2 bases not matched to a gene. CDR1 and CDR2 from the germline V gene are KGHSH and LQKENI. The DNA for the CDR3 is TGTGCCAGCTCACGAACTAGCGGGGGGGCCTACGAGCAGTACTTC. It is translated as CASSRTSGGAYEQYF.

This chain joins TRBV11-2 and TRBJ2-2; no firm D call. This CDR3 region has 15 residues. V lost 3 bases, J lost 3 bases, and 11 bases lay in between. Germline CDR1 SGHAT, CDR2 FQNNGV. The CDR3 DNA follows: TGTGCCAGCAGCTTGCTTACCTCCTACACCGGGGAGCTGTTTTTT. Protein: CASSLLTSYTGELFF.

The genes are TRBV7-2 and TRBJ1-5; D might be TRBD1 (5 bases). V was clipped by 1 base and J by 7 bases, with 14 bases between them. The CDR3 covers 15 residues. CDR1 is SGHTA, CDR2 FQGNSA, per germline. In DNA, the CDR3 is TGTGCCAGCAGCTTAGATGGCGGGAGGGGACAGCCCCAGCATTTT. It encodes CASSLDGGRGQPQHF.

V usage is TRBV29-1 and J usage is TRBJ2-3, with D perhaps TRBD1 (6 bases). Germline loops: CDR1 SQVTM, CDR2 ANQGSEA. The CDR3 sequence is 15 residues long. V was trimmed by 7 bases and J by 0 bases, leaving 17 bases between them. The DNA of the CDR3 is TGCAGCGCCCAAACAGGGTCGACTAGCACAGATACGCAGTATTTT. As protein: CSAQTGSTSTDTQYF.

CDR3 nucleotides: TGTGCCATCAGTGATTTGACGAAGCGGAACACCATATATTTT. It yields the protein CAISDLTKRNTIYF. The rearrangement links TRBV10-3 to TRBJ1-3; D not resolved. The V and J ends lost 3 bases and 7 bases respectively, with 13 bases between them. Germline V gene lookup returns CDR1 ENHRY and CDR2 SYGVKD. The length of the CDR3 is 14 residues.

V gene TRBV2 combines with J gene TRBJ1-2; D might be TRBD1 (6 bases). The CDR3 is 13 amino acids. Per germline, CDR1 SNHLY and CDR2 FYNNEI. The germline V and J ends were trimmed by 6 bases and 4 bases, with 12 bases remaining between them. The CDR3 DNA sequence: TGTGCCAGCAGGAAGGACAGTTCCTATGGCTACACCTTC. Translation: CASRKDSSYGYTF.